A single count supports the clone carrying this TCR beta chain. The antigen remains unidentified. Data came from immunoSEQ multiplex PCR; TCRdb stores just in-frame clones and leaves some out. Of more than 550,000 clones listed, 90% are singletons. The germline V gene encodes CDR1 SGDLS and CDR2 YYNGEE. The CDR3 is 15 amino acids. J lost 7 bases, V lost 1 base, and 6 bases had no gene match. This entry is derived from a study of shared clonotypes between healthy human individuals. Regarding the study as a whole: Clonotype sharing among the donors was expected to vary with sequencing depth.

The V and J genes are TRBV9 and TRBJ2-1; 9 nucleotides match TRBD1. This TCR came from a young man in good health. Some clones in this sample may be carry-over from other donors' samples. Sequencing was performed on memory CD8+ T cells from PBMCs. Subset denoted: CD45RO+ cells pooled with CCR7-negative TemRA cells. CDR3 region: CASSVRDRDFNEQFF. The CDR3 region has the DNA TGTGCCAGCAGCGTAAGGGACAGGGATTTTAATGAGCAGTTCTTC. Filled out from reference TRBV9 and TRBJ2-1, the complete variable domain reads DSGVTQTPKHLITATGQRVTLRCSPRSGDLSVYWYQQSLDQGLQFLIQYYNGEERAKGNILERFSAQQFPDLHSELNLSSLELGDSALYFCASSVRDRDFNEQFFGPGTRLTVL.